A single sample gave rise to the 22 T cell receptor beta chains below, sequenced in a study of cytomegalovirus exposure and HLA in healthy donors. The PCR ran on 60 Vbeta and 13 Jbeta primers. Using immunoSEQ multiplex PCR, the repertoire was profiled, and TCRdb retains in-frame clones only, with some absent. The table lists some 120,000 clones, less than 85% of them singletons. Sequenced sample: PBMCs. These TCRs come from a man in his forties in good health and CMV-seronegative.

The J gene is TRBJ2-5, the V gene TRBV28; the match to TRBD2 covers 9 bases. Trimming removed 6 bases from V and 5 bases from J; junction bases left unmatched: 4. Germline V gene data show CDR1 as MDHEN and CDR2 as SYDVKM. The CDR3 is 13 amino acids. Written as DNA, the CDR3 is TGTGCCAGCAGGGCGGGGGGGCCGGAGACCCAGTACTTC. It codes for CASRAGGPETQYF.

This clone has more than one count but fewer than ten. This rearrangement joins TRBV5-3 to TRBJ2-4; unclear D gene. TRBV5-3 is marked as an open reading frame, function uncertain. The CDR3 covers 16 residues. The V end was cut by 3 bases, the J end by 1 base, with 14 bases between. This CDR3 reads CARSYTHMRAKNIQYF. In DNA form, the CDR3 reads TGTGCCAGAAGCTATACCCACATGCGGGCCAAAAACATTCAGTACTTC.

J is TRBJ2-7 and V is TRBV28, with a possible D match to TRBD1 (5 bases). Per germline, CDR1 MDHEN and CDR2 SYDVKM. This CDR3 region has 12 residues. V lost 5 bases and J 3 bases, leaving 8 bases between the germline ends. CDR3 nucleotides: TGTGCCAGCAGTCGTCAGGGCTACGAGCAGTACTTC. Translation: CASSRQGYEQYF.

This sequence joins TRBV6-5 and TRBJ1-2; possible D gene TRBD1, 6 bases. This CDR3 contains 13 residues. The germline V gene has CDR1 MNHEY and CDR2 SVGAGI. Trimming took 4 bases from V and 3 from J, leaving 9 bases between them. CDR3 protein: CASSLDSDYGYTF. In DNA form, the CDR3 reads TGTGCCAGCAGTTTGGACAGCGACTATGGCTACACCTTC.

The genes are TRBV28 and TRBJ1-2, with D unclear. Deletions cut 4 bases from V and 5 bases from J, with 20 bases between. Per the germline V gene, CDR1 is MDHEN and CDR2 is SYDVKM. This CDR3 region has 16 residues. The CDR3 sequence is CASSWPGLSPGYGYTF. CDR3 coding DNA: TGTGCCAGCAGTTGGCCCGGACTGTCTCCCGGGTATGGCTACACCTTC.

This chain connects TRBV5-4 to TRBJ1-1; tentative D call: TRBD1 (5 bases). In germline, CDR1 is SGHNT, CDR2 YYREEE (reference sequence). CDR3 size: 14 residues. Trimming cost V 6 bases and J 2 bases, with 14 bases left between them. CDR3 in amino acids: CASTASGQNTEAFF. In nucleotides, the CDR3 is TGTGCCAGCACGGCGTCAGGGCAAAACACTGAAGCTTTCTTT.

The gene calls are TRBV6-1 and TRBJ2-1; 9 bases match TRBD2. This CDR3 comprises 19 residues. Per germline, CDR1 MNHNS and CDR2 SASEGT. J gave up 7 bases and V 1 base, and 17 bases lay outside the gene matches. The CDR3 nucleotides are TGTGCCAGCAGTGAAGTTAGCCATCCAGCGGGAGGAGGGGAGAATGAGCAGTTCTTC. It codes for CASSEVSHPAGGGENEQFF.

The CDR3: CASSHGTGLNEQFF. The CDR3 nucleotides are TGTGCCAGCTCACACGGGACAGGGTTGAATGAGCAGTTCTTC. The rearrangement joins TRBV18 to TRBJ2-1; 9 bases are shared with TRBD1. The length of the CDR3 is 14 residues. Germline V gene lookup returns CDR1 KGHSH and CDR2 LQKENI. Losses at the gene ends were 4 bases for V and 7 bases for J; bases not matched to a gene: 5.

This chain uses TRBV5-5 with TRBJ2-7; weak D call: TRBD1 (5 bases). V lost 1 base to trimming and J lost 0 bases, with 8 bases between them. Germline lookup yields CDR1 SGHKS and CDR2 YYEKEE (reference sequence). The CDR3 sequence is 14 residues long. The chain's CDR3 is CASSLFQGSYEQYF. CDR3 nucleotides: TGTGCCAGCAGCTTGTTCCAGGGCTCCTACGAGCAGTACTTC.

This rearrangement joins TRBV4-1 to TRBJ2-3, with D perhaps matching TRBD1 (6 bases). Deletions cut 5 bases from V and 5 bases from J, with 14 bases between. This CDR3 region has 14 residues. Germline V CDR1 and CDR2: MGHRA, YSYEKL. CDR3 in DNA: TGCGCCAGCAGCTGGGGGCAGGGTAAAGATACGCAGTATTTT. The encoded protein is CASSWGQGKDTQYF.

The genes are TRBV18 and TRBJ2-7; 7 nucleotides line up with TRBD2. V lost 6 bases to trimming and J lost 4 bases; unmatched junction nucleotides: 12. Germline V gives CDR1 KGHSH, CDR2 LQKENI. CDR3 size: 15 residues. CDR3 region: CASSPGLEDLYEQYF. The DNA for the CDR3 is TGTGCCAGCTCGCCAGGACTAGAAGATTTATACGAGCAGTACTTC. Together with reference TRBV18 and TRBJ2-7, the CDR3 gives the full variable domain: NAGVMQNPRHLVRRRGQEARLRCSPMKGHSHVYWYRQLPEEGLKFMVYLQKENIIDESGMPKERFSAEFPKEGPSILRIQQVVRGDSAAYFCASSPGLEDLYEQYFGPGTRLTVT.

CDR3 sequence: CASSLGQGSITQETQYF. The CDR3 coding sequence is TGTGCCAGCAGTTTAGGACAGGGGTCCATAACACAAGAGACCCAGTACTTC. The gene calls are TRBV28 and TRBJ2-5, with TRBD1 matching over 9 bases. The V and J ends lost 2 bases and 2 bases, in that order; junction bases with no gene match: 9. The germline V gene encodes CDR1 MDHEN and CDR2 SYDVKM. The CDR3 spans 17 residues.

The V and J genes are TRBV5-4 and TRBJ2-5; tentative D call: TRBD1 (6 bases). Looked up from germline, CDR1 is SGHNT and CDR2 is YYREEE (reference sequence). V lost 0 bases and J lost 3, with 15 bases in between. This CDR3 spans 16 amino acids. CDR3 bases: TGTGCCAGCAGCTTGGTTCCCAGGGGTACGGAAGAGACCCAGTACTTC. Protein: CASSLVPRGTEETQYF. The entire variable domain, with the rest obtained from reference TRBV5-4 and TRBJ2-5, is as follows: ETGVTQSPTHLIKTRGQQVTLRCSSQSGHNTVSWYQQALGQGPQFIFQYYREEENGRGNFPPRFSGLQFPNYSSELNVNALELDDSALYLCASSLVPRGTEETQYFGPGTRLLVL.

The DNA of the CDR3 is TGTGCCAGCAGCCAAGCGGGACAAATTAATTCACCCCTCCACTTT. Its translation: CASSQAGQINSPLHF. This chain links TRBV4-2 with TRBJ1-6; D might be TRBD1 (6 bases). Germline V gives CDR1 LGHNA, CDR2 YNFKEQ. The V and J ends lost 1 base and 6 bases respectively, with 10 bases between them. This CDR3 contains 15 residues.

The rearrangement joins TRBV5-1 to TRBJ2-7; weak D call: TRBD1 (6 bases). Germline V CDR1 and CDR2: SGHRS, YFSETQ. The V and J ends lost 9 bases and 4 bases respectively, with 23 bases between them. The CDR3 extends over 15 amino acids. CDR3 DNA sequence: TGCGCCACCAAACCAACCGAGTGGGGGCAGTACGAGCAGTACTTC. Translating gives CATKPTEWGQYEQYF.

The V gene is TRBV19, the J gene TRBJ1-1, with 8 bases matching TRBD1. The V gene's germline CDR1 is LNHDA and CDR2 SQIVND (reference sequence). CDR3 length equals 17 residues. J gave up 0 bases and V 7 bases, and 13 bases lay outside the gene matches. The CDR3 DNA is TGTGCCAGTAACCGAAGGAGGACAGGGACCATGAACACTGAAGCTTTCTTT. As protein: CASNRRRTGTMNTEAFF.

The chain uses TRBV6-1 and TRBJ2-1; TRBD2 aligns across 7 bases. The CDR3 is 15 residues long. CDR1 is MNHNS, CDR2 SASEGT, per germline. Germline trimming cut 6 bases from V and 3 bases from J; bases unmatched to any gene: 8. The CDR3 loop is CASRPGASGYNEQFF. The CDR3, as DNA: TGTGCCAGCAGACCCGGGGCTAGCGGCTACAATGAGCAGTTCTTC.

The chain joins TRBV29-1 to TRBJ1-1; 7 bases align to TRBD1. The CDR3 has 15 amino acids. Germline V gene lookup returns CDR1 SQVTM and CDR2 ANQGSEA. V was clipped by 3 bases and J by 0 bases; unmatched bases: 7. Here the CDR3 reads CSVDEGGRLNTEAFF. The CDR3 DNA reads as TGCAGCGTTGACGAAGGGGGCCGCTTGAACACTGAAGCTTTCTTT.

The V call is TRBV7-9, the J call TRBJ2-7; 11 nucleotides match TRBD2. Germline V CDR1 and CDR2: SEHNR, FQNEAQ (reference sequence). J was trimmed by 2 bases and V by 5 bases; bases with no gene match: 8. This CDR3 has 16 amino acids. CDR3 sequence (DNA): TGTGCCAGCAGCGGTGGGACTAGCGGACTAACCTACGAGCAGTACTTC. Translation gives CASSGGTSGLTYEQYF.

The V and J genes are TRBV2 and TRBJ2-6; 8 positions match TRBD1. The CDR3 extends over 16 amino acids. V lost 7 bases and J lost 4; bases outside the gene matches: 9. Germline V gives CDR1 SNHLY, CDR2 FYNNEI. The CDR3 loop is CASKGRGRTGANVLTF. In DNA, the CDR3 is TGTGCCAGCAAGGGCAGGGGGCGAACGGGGGCCAACGTCCTGACTTTC.

Points on this clone: The sample contains more than one DNA sequence encoding this CDR3. The chain uses TRBV7-8 and TRBJ1-1; the D gene is possibly TRBD1 (6 bases). The CDR3 loop spans 13 amino acids. Germline V gene data show CDR1 as SGHVS and CDR2 as FQNEAQ. V lost 3 bases, J lost 1 base, and 6 bases lay in between. The CDR3 DNA is TGTGCCAGCAGCTTGGACAGGAACACTGAAGCTTTCTTT. Residues: CASSLDRNTEAFF.

The chain links TRBV10-3 to TRBJ2-7, with 9 bases matching TRBD1. V was pared by 2 bases and J by 4 bases, with 3 bases of the junction left unmatched. The CDR3 sequence is 14 residues long. Germline CDR1 is ENHRY and CDR2 is SYGVKD. The DNA for the CDR3 is TGTGCCATCAGTGAGGCCGGGACAGGGTACGAGCAGTACTTC. It is translated as CAISEAGTGYEQYF.